What follows are 29 T cell receptor beta chains derived from one specimen sequenced in a study of T cell responses to AZD1222 COVID-19 vaccine. The protocol was immunoSEQ multiplex PCR, while the TCRdb copy is restricted to in-frame clones and leaves out a portion. The sample records some 120,000 clones, about 90% being singletons. This specimen consisted of peripheral blood, obtained on day 0 of AZD1222 vaccination. These receptors came from an adult in good health.

The genes are TRBV5-1 and TRBJ1-6; D unresolved. From germline, CDR1 is SGHRS and CDR2 YFSETQ. V lost 7 bases, J lost 1 base, and 12 bases lay in between. The CDR3 loop spans 15 amino acids. The CDR3 loop is CASAEQESYNSPLHF. Here the CDR3 DNA reads TGCGCCAGCGCGGAGCAGGAATCCTATAATTCACCCCTCCACTTT. The entire variable domain, with the rest obtained from reference TRBV5-1 and TRBJ1-6, is as follows: KAGVTQTPRYLIKTRGQQVTLSCSPISGHRSVSWYQQTPGQGLQFLFEYFSETQRNKGNFPGRFSGRQFSNSRSEMNVSTLELGDSALYLCASAEQESYNSPLHFGNGTRLTVT.

The J gene is TRBJ2-5, the V gene TRBV24-1, with D possibly TRBD1 on 5 matching bases. The CDR3 runs to 12 residues. CDR1 KGHDR and CDR2 SFDVKD come from the germline V gene. The ends were cut back, 9 bases at V and 3 bases at J, with 10 bases in the middle. DNA for the CDR3: TGTGCCACCGGGGCGACAGAAGAGACCCAGTACTTC. It yields the protein CATGATEETQYF.

The rearrangement joins TRBV4-2 to TRBJ1-2; tentative D call: TRBD1 (5 bases). CDR3 length: 11 amino acids. Germline-derived CDR1 and CDR2 are LGHNA and YNFKEQ. The V gene lost 11 bases and the J gene lost 2 bases, with 9 bases spanning the gap. Here the CDR3 DNA reads TGTGCCGCGGGGGAAAACTATGGCTACACCTTC. Translated: CAAGENYGYTF.

The rearrangement links TRBV5-1 to TRBJ1-1; D may be TRBD1 (5 bases). V lost 3 bases to trimming and J lost 0 bases, with 6 bases between them. Germline V gene lookup returns CDR1 SGHRS and CDR2 YFSETQ. This CDR3 contains 13 residues. DNA of the CDR3: TGCGCCAGCAGCTCGGGACTGAACACTGAAGCTTTCTTT. Protein: CASSSGLNTEAFF.

The chain combines TRBV5-1 with TRBJ2-7; 8 positions match TRBD1. The CDR3 runs to 15 residues. From germline, CDR1 is SGHRS and CDR2 YFSETQ. V lost 3 bases and J lost 0; bases outside the gene matches: 5. The CDR3 nucleotides read TGCGCCAGCAGCTCCGGGACAGGAAGCTCCTACGAGCAGTACTTC. This gives the protein CASSSGTGSSYEQYF.

The chain has TRBV7-6 and TRBJ2-2; D call uncertain. Germline assignment: CDR1 SGHVS and CDR2 FNYEAQ. The CDR3 loop spans 13 amino acids. V lost 1 base to trimming and J lost 6 bases, with 6 bases between them. The CDR3 region is CASSLVGSGELFF. The CDR3 DNA follows: TGTGCCAGCAGCTTAGTTGGCTCCGGGGAGCTGTTTTTT.

The chain employs TRBV5-6 and TRBJ1-4; perhaps TRBD1 as D (5 bases). The germline V and J ends were trimmed by 0 bases and 7 bases, with 13 bases remaining between them. Germline V gene sequence: CDR1 SGHDT, CDR2 YYEEEE. The CDR3 covers 15 residues. The CDR3 DNA sequence: TGTGCCAGCAGCTTGGTTGGGACCTCAGGTGAAAAACTGTTTTTT. It encodes CASSLVGTSGEKLFF. The whole variable domain, remainder taken from reference TRBV5-6 and TRBJ1-4, is DAGVTQSPTHLIKTRGQQVTLRCSPKSGHDTVSWYQQALGQGPQFIFQYYEEEERQRGNFPDRFSGHQFPNYSSELNVNALLLGDSALYLCASSLVGTSGEKLFFGSGTQLSVL.

The V gene is TRBV10-3, the J gene TRBJ1-1; D gene ambiguous. Germline V gives CDR1 ENHRY, CDR2 SYGVKD. The CDR3 runs 15 residues. Trimming cost V 8 bases and J 4 bases, with 20 bases left between them. CDR3 DNA sequence: TGTGCCATCCGAGGGAGTCCGGGAGCAAGCACTGAAGCTTTCTTT. Encoded protein: CAIRGSPGASTEAFF.

This chain joins TRBV27 and TRBJ2-1; 7 bases are shared with TRBD1. Germline V gene sequence: CDR1 MNHEY, CDR2 SMNVEV (reference sequence). There are 15 residues in the CDR3. The ends lost 4 bases at V and 2 bases at J; junction bases unmatched: 5. The CDR3 protein is CASSSAGTAYNEQFF. DNA for the CDR3: TGTGCCAGCAGTTCCGCCGGGACAGCCTACAATGAGCAGTTCTTC.

This clone was picked up a small number of times. This chain connects TRBV5-1 to TRBJ2-2, with 12 nucleotides matching TRBD2. This CDR3 is 16 amino acids long. CDR1 and CDR2 from the germline V gene are SGHRS and YFSETQ. With 4 bases clipped from V and 2 bases from J, the junction kept 3 bases outside the gene matches. This chain's CDR3 is CASSTSGRPNTGELFF. The DNA of the CDR3 is TGCGCCAGCAGCACTAGCGGGAGGCCCAACACCGGGGAGCTGTTTTTT.

The chain recombines TRBV5-1 with TRBJ2-7, with 11 bases aligning to TRBD2. The CDR3 is 21 residues long. Trimming took 0 bases from V and 0 from J; bases not matched to a gene: 17. CDR1 is SGHRS, CDR2 YFSETQ, per germline. CDR3 region: CASSLGEWSGLAASSSYEQYF. CDR3 bases: TGCGCCAGCAGCTTGGGAGAGTGGTCGGGACTAGCGGCATCCTCCTCCTACGAGCAGTACTTC.

This chain connects TRBV5-1 to TRBJ1-1; TRBD1 might be the D (5 bases). Germline lookup yields CDR1 SGHRS and CDR2 YFSETQ. This CDR3 spans 15 amino acids. V was shortened by 3 bases and J by 1 base, with 13 bases between the two germline ends. CDR3 region: CASSWSGHGNTEAFF. The CDR3 nucleotides are TGCGCCAGCAGCTGGAGCGGACATGGGAACACTGAAGCTTTCTTT.

The genes are TRBV29-1 and TRBJ1-1; possibly TRBD1 for D (6 bases). Germline-derived CDR1 and CDR2 are SQVTM and ANQGSEA. The CDR3 is 13 residues long. V shed 5 bases and J shed 0 bases, with 10 bases lying between them. This CDR3 reads CSVRGQMNTEAFF. The CDR3 DNA is TGCAGCGTTCGTGGACAGATGAACACTGAAGCTTTCTTT.

The V call is TRBV7-3, the J call TRBJ1-1; 7 bases map to TRBD1. The V gene's germline CDR1 is SGHTA and CDR2 FQGTGA. The length of the CDR3 is 13 residues. J gave up 4 bases and V 1 base, and 0 bases lay outside the gene matches. The CDR3 sequence is CASSLRDSTEAFF. DNA of the CDR3: TGTGCCAGCAGCTTAAGGGACAGCACTGAAGCTTTCTTT.

The rearrangement links TRBV27 to TRBJ1-1; 9 bases are a match to TRBD1. The ends lost 8 bases at V and 7 bases at J; junction bases unmatched: 8. The germline CDR1 and CDR2 sequences are MNHEY and SMNVEV (reference sequence). The CDR3 length is 13 residues. CDR3 coding DNA: TGTGCCAGCCGCCATCAGGACAGGGGTGAAGCTTTCTTT. Amino acids: CASRHQDRGEAFF.

This sequence joins TRBV3-1 (or the pseudogene TRBV3-2) and TRBJ1-2, with D possibly TRBD1 on 6 matching bases. CDR3 length: 13 amino acids. V was cut by 4 bases and J by 8 bases, with 14 bases left in between. Germline V lookup: CDR1 LGHDT, CDR2 YNNKEL (reference sequence). CDR3 residues: CASSPQGRDGYTF. In nucleotides, the CDR3 is TGTGCCAGCAGCCCACAGGGAAGGGACGGCTACACCTTC.

The gene calls are TRBV23-1 and TRBJ2-7; 7 bases match TRBD1. TRBV23-1 is known as an ORF, though its function is uncertain. The CDR3 runs 17 residues. V lost 2 bases and J lost 4; bases outside the gene matches: 14. CDR3 residues: CASSQEQGSHHLYEQYF. For the CDR3, the DNA is TGCGCCAGCAGTCAAGAACAGGGGTCTCATCATTTGTACGAGCAGTACTTC.

This chain connects TRBV20-1 to TRBJ1-1; no clear D. CDR3 size: 13 residues. With 3 bases removed from V and 5 bases from J, the gap between germline ends came to 13 bases. CDR1 is DFQATT and CDR2 is SNEGSKA in the germline V gene (reference sequence). CDR3 protein: CSASSQVTTEAFF. The CDR3 region has the DNA TGCAGTGCTAGTAGTCAGGTAACTACTGAAGCTTTCTTT.

This clone was seen only a few times. The J gene is TRBJ2-1, the V gene TRBV5-1; D remains ambiguous. Germline lookup yields CDR1 SGHRS and CDR2 YFSETQ. V lost 1 base, J lost 5 bases, and 4 bases lay in between. CDR3 length: 12 residues. DNA of the CDR3: TGCGCCAGCAGCTTGCCCCACAATGAGCAGTTCTTC. Translating gives CASSLPHNEQFF.

CDR3 coding DNA: TGCAGCGTTGAAGGGCCCGCGGCCTACGAGCAGTACTTC. Translating it yields CSVEGPAAYEQYF. V usage is TRBV29-1 and J usage is TRBJ2-7; D unclear. This CDR3 is built from 13 residues. The germline CDR1 and CDR2 sequences are SQVTM and ANQGSEA. V was shortened by 1 base and J by 2 bases, with 9 bases between the two germline ends.

V usage is TRBV18 and J usage is TRBJ1-2, with TRBD1 identical over 7 bases. The CDR3 is 13 residues long. Unmatched junction bases numbered 5, after V lost 2 bases and J lost 8 bases. The germline CDR1 and CDR2 sequences are KGHSH and LQKENI. The CDR3 nucleotides read TGTGCCAGCTCACCAAATACAGGGGAAGGCTACACCTTC. It specifies CASSPNTGEGYTF.

This chain uses TRBV20-1 with TRBJ2-3; D gene uncertain. The CDR3 has 14 amino acids. The V end was cut by 3 bases, the J end by 2 bases, with 12 bases between. CDR1 is DFQATT, CDR2 SNEGSKA, per germline (reference sequence). The CDR3 is CSASSSRNTDTQYF. The CDR3 coding sequence is TGCAGTGCTAGTTCGTCCCGGAACACAGATACGCAGTATTTT.

The chain recombines TRBV5-1 with TRBJ1-1, with TRBD1 matching 8 bases. CDR3 length: 15 amino acids. The ends lost 6 bases at V and 5 bases at J; junction bases unmatched: 12. Germline loops: CDR1 SGHRS, CDR2 YFSETQ. The CDR3 DNA reads as TGCGCCAGCACCCTAGGCGGGACAGGCCATACTGAAGCTTTCTTT. Translation: CASTLGGTGHTEAFF.

In this sample, this clone turned up once. V is TRBV19 and J is TRBJ1-3, with no clear D. Trimming removed 1 base at V and 0 bases at J, with 7 bases between. The CDR3 consists of 15 residues. Germline V lookup: CDR1 LNHDA, CDR2 SQIVND (reference sequence). The CDR3 region is CASSIGGSSGNTIYF. The CDR3 coding sequence is TGTGCCAGTAGTATAGGAGGCAGCTCTGGAAACACCATATATTTT.

The chain has TRBV2 and TRBJ2-7; D unresolved. The CDR3 spans 13 residues. The germline CDR1 and CDR2 sequences are SNHLY and FYNNEI. The V end lost 3 bases, the J end lost 1 base, and 7 bases lay between the germline ends. CDR3 coding DNA: TGTGCCAGCAGTGAGCTGAGATCCTACGAGCAGTACTTC. Protein sequence: CASSELRSYEQYF.

The chain recombines TRBV28 with TRBJ1-2; no reliable D call. V was pared by 1 base and J by 5 bases, with 17 bases between. CDR1 and CDR2 (germline): MDHEN, SYDVKM. There are 16 residues in the CDR3. The CDR3 protein is CASSLSDGIDIYGYTF. The CDR3 DNA reads as TGTGCCAGCAGTTTATCTGACGGAATTGACATTTATGGCTACACCTTC.

The rearrangement links TRBV6-4 to TRBJ1-1, with TRBD1 as a possible D gene (5 bases). V lost 10 bases to trimming and J lost 2 bases, with 14 bases between them. From germline, CDR1 is MRHNA and CDR2 SNTAGT. The CDR3 is made up of 13 amino acids. CDR3 coding DNA: TGTGCCACCAAGCTGACAGTAAACACTGAAGCTTTCTTT. Translated: CATKLTVNTEAFF.

This chain joins TRBV7-8 and TRBJ1-2; TRBD1 might be the D (6 bases). Germline V gives CDR1 SGHVS, CDR2 FQNEAQ. This CDR3 has 15 residues. V shed 5 bases and J shed 5 bases, with 18 bases lying between them. The CDR3 region is CASSPGGPAGYGYTF. The DNA for the CDR3 is TGTGCCAGCAGCCCGGGGGGCCCCGCGGGATATGGCTACACCTTC.

The CDR3 DNA reads as TGTGCCAGCAGCGTAGGGTGGGGAAATCCCCGCGAGACCCAGTACTTC. It is translated as CASSVGWGNPRETQYF. This rearrangement joins TRBV9 to TRBJ2-5; D ambiguous. Trimming shortened V by 0 bases and J by 5 bases, and 17 bases separated the two germline ends. This CDR3 contains 16 residues. The germline CDR1 and CDR2 sequences are SGDLS and YYNGEE.